A single TCR beta chain is shown here with its context. Clones were sequenced by immunoSEQ multiplex PCR, and TCRdb holds only the in-frame ones, with some missing. The top ten hold approximately 12% of the sample, which has about 210,000 clones, roughly 82% seen once. This sample stems from a study of blood T cell repertoires in COVID-19. Per the germline V gene, CDR1 is MNHEY and CDR2 is SVGAGI. The CDR3 sequence is 14 residues long. Deletions cut 4 bases from V and 7 bases from J, with 14 bases between. The sequence derives from a woman aged 40 to 55 with acute or convalescent COVID-19. The sequencing sample was made of peripheral blood. The rearrangement links TRBV6-5 to TRBJ1-5, with a weak D call TRBD1 (5 bases). The DNA for the CDR3 is TGTGCCAGCAGTTTGGACTGGGGGGGACAGCCCCAGCATTTT. Translated, it gives CASSLDWGGQPQHF.